This TCR beta chain was captured by sequencing in a study of blood T cell repertoires in COVID-19. In the study overall: Samples representing acute and convalescent COVID-19 were sourced from the United States, Italy and Spain. The cDNA or gDNA used as material had been derived from T cells, B-cell-depleted T cells, or PBMCs.

Assay used: immunoSEQ multiplex PCR; TCRdb lists only in-frame clones, some missing. Among under 200,000 clones listed, 90% were seen once. CDR3 length: 13 amino acids. V shed 2 bases, J shed 11 bases, and the junction held 8 bases outside the gene matches. CDR1 is LGHNT and CDR2 is FRNRAP in the germline V gene. The J gene is TRBJ1-1, the V gene TRBV12-5, with TRBD1 matching over 7 bases. Material for sequencing was peripheral blood. The receptor was isolated from a man over 45 with acute or convalescent COVID-19. The CDR3 coding sequence is TGTGCTAGTGGTTTGATCGGGACAGCCACGGCTTTCTTT. This translates into CASGLIGTATAFF.